This T cell receptor beta chain was captured in a study of blood T cell repertoires in COVID-19. The wider study: PBMCs, B-cell-depleted T cells, or T cells provided the cDNA or gDNA that made up the material.

Original data processing: Using reference gene primer amplification, nucleated cell counts were estimated. Sequenced by immunoSEQ multiplex PCR; TCRdb stores in-frame clones only, minus some. D and trimming were read from the DNA, whereas the V and J calls and clone size are those reported in that table. This sample has 200,000 to 250,000 clones, with over 75% found just once. This clone was counted a few times. Germline CDR1 and CDR2: SGDLS and YYNGEE. The CDR3 runs 15 residues. Trimming pared 3 bases from V and 1 base from J, leaving 11 bases between. The material sequenced was peripheral blood. The rearrangement uses TRBV9 and TRBJ2-1, with D tentatively TRBD2 (6 bases). The receptor's source is a woman between 35 and 50 years old who had recovered from COVID-19. The CDR3 reads CASSGSGLSYNEQFF. As DNA, the CDR3 is TGTGCCAGCAGCGGTAGCGGCCTATCCTACAATGAGCAGTTCTTC.